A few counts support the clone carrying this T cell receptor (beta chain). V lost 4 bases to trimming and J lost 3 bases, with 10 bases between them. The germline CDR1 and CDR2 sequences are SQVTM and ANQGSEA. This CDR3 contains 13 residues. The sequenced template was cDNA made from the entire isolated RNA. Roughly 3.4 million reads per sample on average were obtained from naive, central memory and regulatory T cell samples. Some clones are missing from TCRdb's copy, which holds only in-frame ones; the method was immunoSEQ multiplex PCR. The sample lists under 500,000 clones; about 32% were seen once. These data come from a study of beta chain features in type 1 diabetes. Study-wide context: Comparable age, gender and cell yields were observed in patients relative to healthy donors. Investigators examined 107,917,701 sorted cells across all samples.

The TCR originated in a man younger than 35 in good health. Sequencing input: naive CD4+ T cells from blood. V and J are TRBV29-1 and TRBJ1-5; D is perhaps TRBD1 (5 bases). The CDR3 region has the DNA TGCAGCGTTGTGGGGCAGGACAATCAGCCCCAGCATTTT. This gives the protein CSVVGQDNQPQHF.